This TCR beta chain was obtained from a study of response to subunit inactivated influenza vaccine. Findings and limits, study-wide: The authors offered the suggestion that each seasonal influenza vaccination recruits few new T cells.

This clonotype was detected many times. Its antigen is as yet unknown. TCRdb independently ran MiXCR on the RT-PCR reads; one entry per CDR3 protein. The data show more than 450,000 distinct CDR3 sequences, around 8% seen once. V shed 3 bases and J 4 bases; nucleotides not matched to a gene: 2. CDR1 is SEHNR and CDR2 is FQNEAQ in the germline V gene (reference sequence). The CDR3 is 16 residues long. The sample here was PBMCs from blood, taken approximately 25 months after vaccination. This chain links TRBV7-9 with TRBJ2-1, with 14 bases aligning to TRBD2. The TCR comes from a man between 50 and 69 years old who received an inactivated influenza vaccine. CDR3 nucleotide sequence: TGTGCCAGCAGCTTCGGACTAGCGGGAGGTTACAATGAGCAGTTCTTC. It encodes CASSFGLAGGYNEQFF.